The rows below give T cell receptor beta chains drawn from one sample of a study of blood T cell repertoires in COVID-19. Clones were read by immunoSEQ multiplex PCR, and TCRdb kept only the in-frame ones, dropping some. There are fewer than 450,000 clones in the sample; approximately 87% occur only once, and around 6% lies in the top ten. Sequencing input: peripheral blood. The receptors derive from a woman in her 50s with COVID-19, enrolled during active disease. Both conserved end residues are part of each CDR3. The D gene is left open where the match is weak. Size is omitted from some rows. Given values are once, few, many or a class for expanded clones.

CDR3nt: TGTGCCAGTAGTTTACAGGGGAATCAGCCCCAGCATTTT; CDR3aa: CASSLQGNQPQHF; j_gene: TRBJ1-5; abundance: NA; v_gene: TRBV19; d_gene: TRBD1
CDR3nt: TGTGCCAGAAGCGGAACTTTGGACAGATTGGTTGAGCAAGAGACCCAGTACTTC; CDR3aa: CARSGTLDRLVEQETQYF; j_gene: TRBJ2-5; abundance: NA; v_gene: TRBV5-3; d_gene: NA
CDR3nt: TGTGCCAGCAGCCTTGAAGGAAGGCGGCCCACAGATACGCAGTATTTT; CDR3aa: CASSLEGRRPTDTQYF; j_gene: TRBJ2-3; abundance: NA; v_gene: TRBV11-2; d_gene: NA
CDR3nt: TGTGCCAGCGGTCAGGTATTGGGTGAAAAACTGTTTTTT; CDR3aa: CASGQVLGEKLFF; j_gene: TRBJ1-4; abundance: NA; v_gene: TRBV6-5; d_gene: NA
CDR3nt: TGCGCCAGCAGCCAACTTACGGGACAGGGCTTCAATCAGCCCCAGCATTTT; CDR3aa: CASSQLTGQGFNQPQHF; j_gene: TRBJ1-5; abundance: NA; v_gene: TRBV4-1; d_gene: TRBD1
CDR3nt: TGTGCCACCAGTGAGACCGGGACAGGTGCCCTCGCGTCCCAGCATTTT; CDR3aa: CATSETGTGALASQHF; j_gene: TRBJ1-5; abundance: NA; v_gene: TRBV24-1; d_gene: TRBD1
CDR3nt: TGCGCCAGCAGCCGTGCACAGGGCGGGGGAATTACAGATACGCAGTATTTT; CDR3aa: CASSRAQGGGITDTQYF; j_gene: TRBJ2-3; abundance: once; v_gene: TRBV5-1; d_gene: NA
CDR3nt: TGTGCCACCAGTGACCCAGGACAGGGGCGCACCGGGGAGCTGTTTTTT; CDR3aa: CATSDPGQGRTGELFF; j_gene: TRBJ2-2; abundance: NA; v_gene: TRBV24-1; d_gene: TRBD1
CDR3nt: TGTGCCAGCAGCCACCGATCCGGCGGGGAGACCCAGTACTTC; CDR3aa: CASSHRSGGETQYF; j_gene: TRBJ2-5; abundance: NA; v_gene: TRBV3-1/TRBV3-2; d_gene: NA
CDR3nt: TGTGCCTGGAGTGTAAGAGGGCAGGGGGTGAGGTCACCCCTCCACTTT; CDR3aa: CAWSVRGQGVRSPLHF; j_gene: TRBJ1-6; abundance: NA; v_gene: TRBV30; d_gene: TRBD1
CDR3nt: TGTGCCAGCAGCCAGGGGACAGGGGGCACGTACGAGCAGTACTTC; CDR3aa: CASSQGTGGTYEQYF; j_gene: TRBJ2-7; abundance: NA; v_gene: TRBV7-6; d_gene: TRBD1
CDR3nt: TGTGCCAGCAACCCTGGACAGGGGAACTATGGCTACACCTTC; CDR3aa: CASNPGQGNYGYTF; j_gene: TRBJ1-2; abundance: NA; v_gene: TRBV6-2/TRBV6-3; d_gene: TRBD1
CDR3nt: TGCAGTGCTAGTCCCTATGAGCAGTTCTTC; CDR3aa: CSASPYEQFF; j_gene: TRBJ2-1; abundance: NA; v_gene: TRBV20-1; d_gene: NA